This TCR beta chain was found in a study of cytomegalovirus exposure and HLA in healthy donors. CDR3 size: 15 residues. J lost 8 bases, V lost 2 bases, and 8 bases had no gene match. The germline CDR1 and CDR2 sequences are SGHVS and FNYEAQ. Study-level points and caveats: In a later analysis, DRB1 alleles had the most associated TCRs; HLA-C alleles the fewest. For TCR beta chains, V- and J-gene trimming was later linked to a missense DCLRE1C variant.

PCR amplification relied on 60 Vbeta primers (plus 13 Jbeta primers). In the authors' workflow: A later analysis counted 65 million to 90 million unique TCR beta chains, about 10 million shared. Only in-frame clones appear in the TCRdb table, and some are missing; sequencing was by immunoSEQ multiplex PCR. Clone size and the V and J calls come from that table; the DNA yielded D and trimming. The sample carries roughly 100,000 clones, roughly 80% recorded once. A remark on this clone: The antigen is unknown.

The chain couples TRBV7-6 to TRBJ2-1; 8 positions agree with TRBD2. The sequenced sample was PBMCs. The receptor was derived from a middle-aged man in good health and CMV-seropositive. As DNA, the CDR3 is TGTGCCAGCAGCTTATCTCCCGGGACTAGTTATGAGCAGTTCTTC. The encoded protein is CASSLSPGTSYEQFF.